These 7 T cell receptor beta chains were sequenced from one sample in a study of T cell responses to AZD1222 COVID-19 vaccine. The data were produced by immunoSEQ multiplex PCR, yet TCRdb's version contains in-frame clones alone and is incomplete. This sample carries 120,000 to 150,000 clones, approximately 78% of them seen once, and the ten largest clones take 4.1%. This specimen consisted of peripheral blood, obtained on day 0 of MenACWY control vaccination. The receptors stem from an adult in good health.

The CDR3 region is CASTTLFGFDGYTF. The CDR3 DNA follows: TGTGCCAGTACGACGCTGTTTGGGTTCGATGGCTACACCTTC. This chain joins TRBV2 and TRBJ1-2; D gene unclear. Germline V gene lookup returns CDR1 SNHLY and CDR2 FYNNEI. The CDR3 extends over 14 amino acids. The ends were cut back, 9 bases at V and 6 bases at J, with 20 bases in the middle.

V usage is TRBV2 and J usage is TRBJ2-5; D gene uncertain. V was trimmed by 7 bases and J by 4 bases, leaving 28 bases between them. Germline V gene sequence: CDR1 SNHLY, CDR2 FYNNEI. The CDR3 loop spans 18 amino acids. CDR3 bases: TGTGCCAGCATGAAGGACGGCCCCCTGTCGGTCCGTCGAGAGACCCAGTACTTC. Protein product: CASMKDGPLSVRRETQYF.

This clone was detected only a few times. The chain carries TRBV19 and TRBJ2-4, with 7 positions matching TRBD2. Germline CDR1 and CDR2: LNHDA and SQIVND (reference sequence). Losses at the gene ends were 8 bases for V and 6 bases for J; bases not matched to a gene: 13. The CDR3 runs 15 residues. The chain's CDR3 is CASAARTGGVNIQYF. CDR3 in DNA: TGTGCCAGTGCTGCCAGGACGGGGGGTGTAAACATTCAGTACTTC.

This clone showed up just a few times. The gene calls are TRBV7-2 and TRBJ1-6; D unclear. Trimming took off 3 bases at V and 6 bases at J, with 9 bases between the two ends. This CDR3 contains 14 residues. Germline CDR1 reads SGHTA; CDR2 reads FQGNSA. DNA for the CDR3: TGTGCCAGCAGCTTGAGACATCTTAATTCACCCCTCCACTTT. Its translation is CASSLRHLNSPLHF.

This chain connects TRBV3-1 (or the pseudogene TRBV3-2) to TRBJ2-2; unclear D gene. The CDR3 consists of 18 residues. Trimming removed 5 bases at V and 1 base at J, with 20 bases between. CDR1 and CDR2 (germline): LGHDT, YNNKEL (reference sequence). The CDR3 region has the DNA TGTGCCAGCAGCAAACGGTACTCTTACAGCCTGAACACCGGGGAGCTGTTTTTT. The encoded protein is CASSKRYSYSLNTGELFF.

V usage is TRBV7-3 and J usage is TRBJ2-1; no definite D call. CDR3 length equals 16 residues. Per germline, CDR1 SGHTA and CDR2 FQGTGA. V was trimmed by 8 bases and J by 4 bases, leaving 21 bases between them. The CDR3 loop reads CASANLGPLGYNEQFF. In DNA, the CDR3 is TGTGCCAGCGCGAACTTAGGGCCCCTCGGGTACAATGAGCAGTTCTTC.

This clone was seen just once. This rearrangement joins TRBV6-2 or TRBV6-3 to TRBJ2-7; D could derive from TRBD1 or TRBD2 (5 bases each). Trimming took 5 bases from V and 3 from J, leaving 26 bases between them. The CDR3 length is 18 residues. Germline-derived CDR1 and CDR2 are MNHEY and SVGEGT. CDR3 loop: CASSPPPGLGILNYEQYF. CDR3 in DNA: TGTGCCAGCAGTCCACCCCCGGGGCTGGGGATATTAAACTACGAGCAGTACTTC.